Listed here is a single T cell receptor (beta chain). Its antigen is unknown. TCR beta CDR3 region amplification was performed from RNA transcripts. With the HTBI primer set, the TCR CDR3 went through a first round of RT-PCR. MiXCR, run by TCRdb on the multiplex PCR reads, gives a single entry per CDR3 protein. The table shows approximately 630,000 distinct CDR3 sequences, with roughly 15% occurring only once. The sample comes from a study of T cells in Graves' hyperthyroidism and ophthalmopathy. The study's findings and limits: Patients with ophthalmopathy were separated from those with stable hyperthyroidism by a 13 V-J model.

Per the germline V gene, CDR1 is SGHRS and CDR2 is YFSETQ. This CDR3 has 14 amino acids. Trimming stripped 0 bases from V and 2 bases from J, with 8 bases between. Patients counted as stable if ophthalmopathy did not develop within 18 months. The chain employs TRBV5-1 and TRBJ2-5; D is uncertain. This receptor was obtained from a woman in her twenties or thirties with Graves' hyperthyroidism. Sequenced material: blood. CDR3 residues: CASSLEGIQETQYF. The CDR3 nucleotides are TGCGCCAGCAGCTTGGAAGGGATTCAAGAGACCCAGTACTTC. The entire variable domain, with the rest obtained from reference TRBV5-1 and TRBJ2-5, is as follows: KAGVTQTPRYLIKTRGQQVTLSCSPISGHRSVSWYQQTPGQGLQFLFEYFSETQRNKGNFPGRFSGRQFSNSRSEMNVSTLELGDSALYLCASSLEGIQETQYFGPGTRLLVL.